Listed below are T cell receptor beta chains from one sample, sequenced in a study of T cell repertoires in cytomegalovirus infection. TCRdb re-called the reads with MiXCR, one entry per CDR3 protein. The sample gives around 710,000 distinct CDR3 sequences, 25% to 35% of which show up once; around 13% is in the top ten. Their antigens are not known. This material consisted of cultured CD8+ T cells from PBMCs, taken from culture after CMV antigen stimulation. Receptors originate from a human donor in good health (CMV status not recorded). Some clones in this sample may be carry-over from other donors' samples. The conserved cysteine and the conserved F or W are not part of the CDR3 here. Clone size is shown for a subset of rows, as once, few, many or a class of expanded clone.

>NA|TRBJ2-3|TRBV27
ASSRTGAADTQY
>once|TRBJ2-7|TRBV12-3/TRBV12-4
ASSPGLAGWLESYEQY
>NA|TRBJ2-2|TRBV20-1
SARDVGRESYTGELF
>few|TRBJ2-3|TRBV7-2
ASSLVAGGSDTQY
>NA|TRBJ2-5|TRBV25-1
ASKGRGRETQY
>NA|TRBJ2-3|TRBV19
ASPQGQSTDTQY
>once|TRBJ1-5|TRBV14
ASSQPDQPQH
>many|TRBJ2-2|TRBV7-8
ASSAPSGVGTGELF
>NA|TRBJ2-5|TRBV15
ATSGPSGGLQETQY
>NA|TRBJ2-7|TRBV7-6
ASSLARSQNYEQY
>NA|TRBJ1-2|TRBV10-3
AIRARTDRPNNYGYT
>NA|TRBJ2-3|TRBV7-6
ASSSRSGGAADTQY
>NA|TRBJ1-1|TRBV6-5
ASSLTAMGGRNTEAF
>few|TRBJ2-2|TRBV24-1
ATSDVAGTGELF
>few|TRBJ1-2|TRBV7-4
ASSSPGRGAVDGYT
>NA|TRBJ1-1|TRBV19
ASLRTRQGLNTEAF
>NA|TRBJ2-3|TRBV7-6
ASSFPLAGGTDTQY
>once|TRBJ2-5|TRBV25-1
ASSELGLGSQY
>few|TRBJ1-2|TRBV9
ASSVRSLDPQFSNYGYT
>NA|TRBJ2-7|TRBV5-6
ASSDRGSSYEQY
>NA|TRBJ1-2|TRBV10-1
ASSATHNYGYT
>few|TRBJ1-5|TRBV10-2
ASCRGGNQPQH
>few|TRBJ1-2|TRBV20-1
SARERGFIYGYT
>NA|TRBJ1-2|TRBV5-6
ASSSGAGNGYT
>NA|TRBJ2-3|TRBV5-4
ASSFLTSGDTQY
>few|TRBJ2-2|TRBV4-1
ASSQAGLAGELF
>NA|TRBJ2-1|TRBV6-8
ASNFRGGP
>NA|TRBJ1-3|TRBV7-6
ASSSGSFSGNTIY
>NA|TRBJ1-5|TRBV6-2/TRBV6-3
ASTGQVGRPQH
>few|TRBJ1-1|TRBV7-9
ASSSPDTEAF
>NA|TRBJ2-5|TRBV6-1
ASSRGLVY
>NA|TRBJ2-1|TRBV4-3
ASSHPGPDNEQF
>few|TRBJ2-3|TRBV12-3/TRBV12-4
ASSLALGGTQY
>many|TRBJ1-2|TRBV7-8
ASSFNTGFHAGGYT
>few|TRBJ2-5|TRBV7-9
ASRGDQETQY
>NA|TRBJ2-7|TRBV29-1
SVDRGDYEQY
>NA|TRBJ2-5|TRBV7-8
ASSSLDRGPQETQY
>NA|TRBJ2-5|TRBV6-1
ASSDGGALETQY
>few|TRBJ1-1|TRBV28
ASSPPNGQRMNTEAF
>NA|TRBJ2-2|TRBV29-1
SVVVGDTGEL
>NA|TRBJ2-7|TRBV12-5
ASGLGGQAKMTYEQY
>few|TRBJ1-1|TRBV4-2
ASSLETGGITEAF
>few|TRBJ1-6|TRBV27
ASSPSRATYNSPLH
>few|TRBJ1-5|TRBV6-6
ASSLPDSQQPQH
>NA|TRBJ2-1|TRBV7-3
ASSSRDRGHNNEQF
>NA|TRBJ1-6|TRBV2
ATGRGYNSPLH
>few|TRBJ1-2|TRBV5-4
ASRFQGAGYGYT
>many|TRBJ2-6|TRBV12-3/TRBV12-4
ASMGTGTGPYSGANVLT
>few|TRBJ2-1|TRBV7-9
ASSSRDHPYNEQF
>few|TRBJ2-2|TRBV7-3
ASSPNGGVAGELF
>NA|TRBJ2-1|TRBV12-3/TRBV12-4
ATRSGGVYNEQF
>NA|TRBJ2-1|TRBV11-2
ASSGSRGFHEQF
>few|TRBJ2-5|TRBV12-3/TRBV12-4
ASSTVGSVQETQY
>few|TRBJ2-1|TRBV12-3/TRBV12-4
ASSSSPVLRNEQF
>few|TRBJ1-6|TRBV7-8
ASSLIVGSPLH
>NA|TRBJ1-2|TRBV7-9
ASSLAGDRDYGYT
>few|TRBJ2-5|TRBV7-6
ASSIRRRETQY
>NA|TRBJ2-7|TRBV12-5
ASGPTIREQY
>few|TRBJ2-2|TRBV15
ATSRVDGELF
>NA|TRBJ2-2|TRBV19
ASSQGQGDAGELF